This T cell receptor beta chain was profiled in a study of a mutant IDH1 vaccine in newly diagnosed glioma. Turning to the study itself: Commencement of vaccination occurred 4-6 weeks following radiotherapy alone, or concurrently with temozolomide cycles. Of the patients given treatment, 62.5% were male and 37.5% were female, and a mean age of roughly 40 years was recorded.

Remarks on this clone: No antigen is known for it.

Trimming left V 2 bases short and J 11 bases short, with 12 bases between. Germline CDR1 MGHDK, CDR2 SYGVNS. This CDR3 has 12 residues. Time point here: week 47, end of study. The investigators gave 300 ug of mutant IDH1 20-mer peptide in each vaccine dose, together with topical imiquimod. Across weeks 1, 3, 5, 7, 11, 15, 19 and 23, patients received a vaccination each time, eight in all. The astrocytomas were IDH1-mutant, ATRX-negative, and WHO grade 3 or 4. The table came from immunoSEQ multiplex PCR; TCRdb's copy has only in-frame clones and leaves some out. This sample has 75,000 to 95,000 clones, with under 90% found just once.

This chain joins TRBV25-1 and TRBJ1-1, with D perhaps matching TRBD1 (6 bases). The TCR sequence derives from a woman aged 50 to 60 with glioma. The source was PBMCs, collected from a glioma patient whose treatment included an IDH1 peptide vaccine. CDR3 sequence: CASSEAGVRAFF. CDR3 nucleotide sequence: TGTGCCAGCAGTGAAGCAGGGGTAAGGGCTTTCTTT.